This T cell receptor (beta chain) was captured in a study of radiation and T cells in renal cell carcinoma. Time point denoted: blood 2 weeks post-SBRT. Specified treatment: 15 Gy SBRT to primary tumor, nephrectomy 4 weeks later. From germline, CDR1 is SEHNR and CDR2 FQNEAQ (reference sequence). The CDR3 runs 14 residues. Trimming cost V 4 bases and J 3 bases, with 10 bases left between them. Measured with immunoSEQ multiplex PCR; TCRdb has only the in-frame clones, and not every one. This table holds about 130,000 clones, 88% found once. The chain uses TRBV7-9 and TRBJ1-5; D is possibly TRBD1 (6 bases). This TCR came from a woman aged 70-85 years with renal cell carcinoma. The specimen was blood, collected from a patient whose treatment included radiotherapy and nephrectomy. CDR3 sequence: CASSSDRINQPQHF. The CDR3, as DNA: TGTGCCAGCAGCTCCGACAGGATCAATCAGCCCCAGCATTTT.